The rows below give T cell receptor beta chains drawn from one sample of a study of blood T cell repertoires in COVID-19. Clones were read by immunoSEQ multiplex PCR, and TCRdb kept only the in-frame ones, dropping some. The sample records over 250,000 clones, 88% being singletons. Material: peripheral blood. Receptors were obtained from a woman aged 40 to 50 who had recovered from COVID-19. Each CDR3 is given with its conserved first and last residue. D genes are given only for firm matches. Clone size, where shown, is once, few, many, or a class for clones that have expanded.

j_call v_call d_call cdr3_length clone_size cdr3_nt cdr3_aa
TRBJ2-2 TRBV9 TRBD2 16 . TGTGCCAGCAGCGTAGCGGGCGGGAGGGCCACCGGGGAGCTGTTTTTT CASSVAGGRATGELFF
TRBJ2-1 TRBV20-1 . 12 . TGCAGTGCTAGTGGAACAGGCCAGGGGCAGTTCTTC CSASGTGQGQFF
TRBJ1-5 TRBV7-2 . 15 . TGTGCCAGCAGCTTAGATGGGGCCGATAATCAGCCCCAGCATTTT CASSLDGADNQPQHF
TRBJ2-3 TRBV12-3/TRBV12-4 . 10 . TGTGCCAGCAGTGGGGCAGTTATGGATTTT CASSGAVMDF
TRBJ1-2 TRBV3-1/TRBV3-2 TRBD1 17 . TGTGCCAGCAGCCAACGGTCCGGGACAGGGGTCGGCTATGGCTACACCTTC CASSQRSGTGVGYGYTF
TRBJ1-5 TRBV7-6 . 15 . TGTGCCAGCAGCAAGACAGTCAGGCTGGGGCAGCCCCAGCATTTT CASSKTVRLGQPQHF
TRBJ2-3 TRBV7-2 . 15 . TGTGCCAGCAGCCCCCGACCCGGCGGTCCAGATACGCAGTATTTT CASSPRPGGPDTQYF
TRBJ1-2 TRBV27 . 13 . TGTGCCAGCAGTCTCCGATGGGGGGGAGGCTACACCTTC CASSLRWGGGYTF
TRBJ2-3 TRBV11-1 . 12 . TGTGCCAGCAGCCCCCACACAGATACGCAGTATTTT CASSPHTDTQYF
TRBJ2-7 TRBV6-2/TRBV6-3 . 14 . TGTGCCAGCAGCCTGACAGGGACTCCCTACGAGCAGTACTTC CASSLTGTPYEQYF
TRBJ2-3 TRBV19 TRBD2 15 . TGTGCCAGTAAGGTGGGCGGGAGTCCCACAGATACGCAGTATTTT CASKVGGSPTDTQYF
TRBJ1-5 TRBV7-2 . 15 . TGTGCCAGCAGCCCCGGTGGGACTCTAACTCAGCCCCAGCATTTT CASSPGGTLTQPQHF
TRBJ2-3 TRBV4-2 TRBD2 16 once TGTGCCAGCAGCCCCCTAGCGGGGAAGGGGGCAGATACGCAGTATTTT CASSPLAGKGADTQYF
TRBJ2-1 TRBV7-8 TRBD1 17 . TGTGCCAGCAGCTTAGGGGGACAGGGGGCAACCTACAATGAGCAGTTCTTC CASSLGGQGATYNEQFF
TRBJ2-3 TRBV7-2 . 14 . TGTGCCAGCAGCTTAGGTCCCCCGGGAGATACGCAGTATTTT CASSLGPPGDTQYF
TRBJ2-5 TRBV5-1 TRBD2 17 . TGCGCCAGCAGCCCGGGACTAGCGGGACTACTCCAAGAGACCCAGTACTTC CASSPGLAGLLQETQYF
TRBJ2-3 TRBV9 . 20 . TGTGCCAGCAGCGGGCGTTGGACAGGGGGACTAGCGGCTAGCACAGATACGCAGTATTTT CASSGRWTGGLAASTDTQYF
TRBJ2-3 TRBV6-2/TRBV6-3 . 15 once TGTGCCAGCAGTTCCCTAGAGCGGAGCACAGATACGCAGTATTTT CASSSLERSTDTQYF
TRBJ2-1 TRBV29-1 TRBD1 13 once TGCAGCGTTGATGGACAGGGGGTGGATGAGCAGTTCTTC CSVDGQGVDEQFF
TRBJ1-2 TRBV20-1 TRBD1 13 . TGCAGTGCTAGTCGGGCAGGGGGGTCTGGCTACACCTTC CSASRAGGSGYTF
TRBJ1-5 TRBV19 . 13 . TGTGCCAGTAGTATAATTCCGGGGCAGCCCCAGCATTTT CASSIIPGQPQHF
TRBJ1-2 TRBV30 TRBD1 12 . TGTGCCTGGAGCCGACAGGGCTATGGCTACACCTTC CAWSRQGYGYTF
TRBJ1-2 TRBV30 . 13 . TGTGCCTGGAGTATGAGCCACGTTTTGGGCTACACCTTC CAWSMSHVLGYTF
TRBJ1-1 TRBV6-5 . 14 . TGTGCCAGCAGGGGGGGGATCTACAACACTGAAGCTTTCTTT CASRGGIYNTEAFF
TRBJ2-7 TRBV7-2 TRBD1 13 few TGTGCCAGCAGCCTCACAGGGGCGTACGAGCAGTACTTC CASSLTGAYEQYF
TRBJ1-3 TRBV11-3 . 15 . TGTGCCAGCAGCGACATCAGGGGAGCGGGAAACACCATATATTTT CASSDIRGAGNTIYF
TRBJ1-6 TRBV5-8 . 12 . TGTGCCAGCAGCACTGGGTTAGGGGCCCTCCACTTT CASSTGLGALHF
TRBJ2-1 TRBV3-1/TRBV3-2 TRBD2 15 . TGTGCCAGCAGGGAAAGGGGGGGACTAGCCGGTGAGCAGTTCTTC CASRERGGLAGEQFF
TRBJ2-2 TRBV10-2 . 16 . TGCGCCAGCGCTAGGGCGGGGCCTAGGAACACCGGGGAGCTGTTTTTT CASARAGPRNTGELFF
TRBJ2-1 TRBV19 . 15 . TGTGCCAGTAGTACTAGACTAGGTGTTTTTAATGAGCAGTTCTTC CASSTRLGVFNEQFF
TRBJ2-7 TRBV6-2/TRBV6-3 . 11 . TGTGCCAGCAGTTACTCGGCCGAGCAGTACTTC CASSYSAEQYF
TRBJ1-2 TRBV7-3 TRBD1 12 . TGTGCCAGCAGCGCGACAGGGGATGGCTACACCTTC CASSATGDGYTF
TRBJ2-7 TRBV5-1 . 14 . TGCGCCAGCAGCTTGGCCGTACTCTCCTACGAGCAGTACTTC CASSLAVLSYEQYF
TRBJ1-2 TRBV7-2 TRBD1 13 . TGTGCCAGCAGCCCCGACAGGGGTGAAGGCTACACCTTC CASSPDRGEGYTF
TRBJ1-2 TRBV12-3/TRBV12-4 . 12 once TGTGCCAGCAGTTTCCTACTGGGCGGCTACACCTTC CASSFLLGGYTF
TRBJ2-7 TRBV6-5 . 12 . TGTGCCAGCAGTCCCCGGGGGTACGAGCAGTACTTC CASSPRGYEQYF
TRBJ2-2 TRBV6-5 . 12 . TGTGCCAGCACTCCCGGGGGCGGGGAGCTGTTTTTT CASTPGGGELFF
TRBJ2-1 TRBV9 . 15 . TGTGCCAGCAGCTCTCTGGGGGGCTCCTACAATGAGCAGTTCTTC CASSSLGGSYNEQFF
TRBJ1-5 TRBV28 TRBD1 16 . TGTGCCAGCAGTCTCCTCGGACAGGCACGCAATCAGCCCCAGCATTTT CASSLLGQARNQPQHF
TRBJ2-6 TRBV2 TRBD1 17 . TGTGCCAGCACCCCCGACAGGGTCCTCTCTGGGGCCAACGTCCTGACTTTC CASTPDRVLSGANVLTF
TRBJ2-3 TRBV9 . 13 . TGTGCCAGCAGCGTCACTAGCACAGATACGCAGTATTTT CASSVTSTDTQYF
TRBJ2-1 TRBV19 TRBD2 17 few TGTGCCAGTAGTTCCCGCCTAGCGGGAGGTGGGTACAATGAGCAGTTCTTC CASSSRLAGGGYNEQFF
TRBJ2-1 TRBV11-3 . 14 once TGTGCCAGCACGACAATGGGTCCTCACAATGAGCAGTTCTTC CASTTMGPHNEQFF
TRBJ1-6 TRBV19 TRBD1 18 . TGTGCCAGTAGCCCGGGACAGGGGGTATGGTCCTATAATTCACCCCTCCACTTT CASSPGQGVWSYNSPLHF